These T cell receptor beta chains were read from a single sample in a study of shared clonotypes between healthy human individuals. Some clones are missing from TCRdb's copy, which holds only in-frame ones; the method was immunoSEQ multiplex PCR. The profile shows about 550,000 clones, just under 97% of them singletons. The specimen sequenced was naive CD8+ T cells sorted from blood. The receptors shown here come from a woman aged 30 to 39 in good health. CDR3s include the opening cysteine and the closing phenylalanine or tryptophan. The D gene is left open where the match is weak. Clone size is shown for a subset of rows, as once, few, many or a class of expanded clone.

J: TRBJ2-3; V: TRBV15; D: NA; size: NA; CDR3: CATSRGVGADTQYF; DNA: TGTGCCACCAGCAGAGGGGTCGGAGCAGATACGCAGTATTTT
J: TRBJ1-4; V: TRBV5-1; D: NA; size: NA; CDR3: CASSLGGTRYEKLFF; DNA: TGCGCCAGCAGCTTGGGAGGGACTCGGTATGAAAAACTGTTTTTT
J: TRBJ1-1; V: TRBV4-2; D: NA; size: NA; CDR3: CASSQDNPAAAEAFF; DNA: TGTGCCAGCAGCCAAGATAACCCCGCGGCGGCTGAAGCTTTCTTT
J: TRBJ2-7; V: TRBV6-1; D: TRBD1; size: NA; CDR3: CASGQGYEQYF; DNA: TGTGCCAGCGGACAGGGCTACGAGCAGTACTTC
J: TRBJ1-2; V: TRBV27; D: NA; size: NA; CDR3: CASSFNGNYGYTF; DNA: TGTGCCAGCAGTTTTAATGGGAACTATGGCTACACCTTC
J: TRBJ2-2; V: TRBV7-9; D: NA; size: NA; CDR3: CASSTPKEGSIRNTGELFF; DNA: TGTGCCAGCAGCACCCCGAAGGAGGGGAGTATAAGGAACACCGGGGAGCTGTTTTTT
J: TRBJ1-1; V: TRBV5-6; D: NA; size: NA; CDR3: CASSPGGMNTEAFF; DNA: TGTGCCAGCAGCCCGGGGGGAATGAACACTGAAGCTTTCTTT
J: TRBJ2-7; V: TRBV29-1; D: TRBD1; size: NA; CDR3: CSVDKGTGTNEQYF; DNA: TGCAGCGTTGATAAAGGGACAGGAACGAACGAGCAGTACTTC
J: TRBJ1-1; V: TRBV19; D: NA; size: NA; CDR3: CASLQATKNTEAFF; DNA: TGTGCCAGTCTACAGGCTACGAAGAACACTGAAGCTTTCTTT
J: TRBJ1-1; V: TRBV27; D: TRBD1; size: NA; CDR3: CASSPYRGMNTEAFF; DNA: TGTGCCAGCAGTCCCTACAGGGGGATGAACACTGAAGCTTTCTTT
J: TRBJ2-7; V: TRBV10-1; D: TRBD1; size: NA; CDR3: CASSNRGYEQYF; DNA: TGCGCCAGCAGTAACAGGGGTTACGAGCAGTACTTC
J: TRBJ2-1; V: TRBV4-1; D: NA; size: NA; CDR3: CASSQGSGYNEQFF; DNA: TGCGCCAGCAGCCAAGGAAGCGGCTACAATGAGCAGTTCTTC
J: TRBJ2-7; V: TRBV2; D: TRBD1; size: NA; CDR3: CASSKDRGPYEQYF; DNA: TGTGCCAGCAGTAAGGACAGGGGTCCATACGAGCAGTACTTC
J: TRBJ2-3; V: TRBV9; D: TRBD2; size: NA; CDR3: CASSESLAGDLTDTQYF; DNA: TGTGCCAGCAGCGAGTCACTAGCGGGAGATCTGACAGATACGCAGTATTTT
J: TRBJ2-5; V: TRBV27; D: NA; size: NA; CDR3: CASSFGRDKTQYF; DNA: TGTGCCAGCAGTTTCGGCAGGGATAAGACCCAGTACTTC
J: TRBJ1-2; V: TRBV11-2; D: NA; size: NA; CDR3: CASSLGRPANYGYTF; DNA: TGTGCCAGCAGCTTGGGCAGGCCAGCTAACTATGGCTACACCTTC
J: TRBJ1-1; V: TRBV6-1; D: NA; size: NA; CDR3: CASSDPTEAFF; DNA: TGTGCCAGCAGTGACCCCACTGAAGCTTTCTTT
J: TRBJ2-2; V: TRBV2; D: TRBD2; size: NA; CDR3: CASSETETSLSTGELFF; DNA: TGTGCCAGCAGTGAAACTGAGACTAGCTTGAGCACCGGGGAGCTGTTTTTT
J: TRBJ2-2; V: TRBV7-2; D: NA; size: NA; CDR3: CASIDSPNTGELFF; DNA: TGTGCCAGCATCGACAGCCCGAACACCGGGGAGCTGTTTTTT
J: TRBJ2-3; V: TRBV5-4; D: TRBD2; size: NA; CDR3: CASRPLAGGPSDTQYF; DNA: TGTGCCAGCAGACCCCTAGCGGGAGGGCCATCGGATACGCAGTATTTT
J: TRBJ2-7; V: TRBV10-3; D: NA; size: NA; CDR3: CAISESTMPHEQYF; DNA: TGTGCCATCAGTGAGTCGACCATGCCGCACGAGCAGTACTTC
J: TRBJ2-1; V: TRBV28; D: TRBD2; size: NA; CDR3: CASSGAWEGLDEQFF; DNA: TGTGCCAGCAGTGGCGCGTGGGAGGGGCTCGATGAGCAGTTCTTC
J: TRBJ2-7; V: TRBV7-2; D: NA; size: NA; CDR3: CASSFPGDEQYF; DNA: TGTGCCAGCAGCTTCCCCGGGGACGAGCAGTACTTC
J: TRBJ2-1; V: TRBV13; D: TRBD2; size: NA; CDR3: CASSPPPSGYNNEQFF; DNA: TGTGCCAGCAGCCCACCACCTAGCGGGTATAACAATGAGCAGTTCTTC
J: TRBJ1-6; V: TRBV6-5; D: TRBD1; size: once; CDR3: CASSYVNRGPLHF; DNA: TGTGCCAGCAGTTACGTTAACAGGGGGCCCCTCCACTTT
J: TRBJ1-2; V: TRBV28; D: NA; size: once; CDR3: CASRRGYITNYGYTF; DNA: TGTGCCAGCAGACGCGGATACATAACTAACTATGGCTACACCTTC
J: TRBJ2-1; V: TRBV10-1; D: TRBD1; size: NA; CDR3: CASSTGTGVYNEQFF; DNA: TGCGCCAGCAGTACCGGGACAGGGGTGTACAATGAGCAGTTCTTC
J: TRBJ2-7; V: TRBV28; D: NA; size: NA; CDR3: CASRPDTLLPYEQYF; DNA: TGTGCCAGCAGGCCGGACACATTGTTACCCTACGAGCAGTACTTC
J: TRBJ2-7; V: TRBV4-1; D: NA; size: NA; CDR3: CASSQRDSEQYF; DNA: TGCGCCAGCAGCCAAAGGGATTCCGAGCAGTACTTC
J: TRBJ2-3; V: TRBV9; D: NA; size: once; CDR3: CASSPQGTHTDTQYF; DNA: TGTGCCAGCAGTCCTCAAGGAACCCACACAGATACGCAGTATTTT
J: TRBJ1-2; V: TRBV27; D: NA; size: once; CDR3: CASSDREAYGYTF; DNA: TGTGCCAGCAGTGACAGAGAAGCTTATGGCTACACCTTC
J: TRBJ2-1; V: TRBV9; D: NA; size: NA; CDR3: CASSVASTGLKNEQFF; DNA: TGTGCCAGCAGCGTAGCTTCTACGGGGCTTAAGAATGAGCAGTTCTTC
J: TRBJ2-7; V: TRBV28; D: NA; size: NA; CDR3: CASSLARGTSYEQYF; DNA: TGTGCCAGCAGTTTAGCCAGGGGCACCTCCTACGAGCAGTACTTC
J: TRBJ2-7; V: TRBV27; D: TRBD2; size: NA; CDR3: CASKPSGSFYEQYF; DNA: TGTGCCAGCAAGCCTAGCGGGAGTTTCTACGAGCAGTACTTC
J: TRBJ1-6; V: TRBV28; D: TRBD1; size: NA; CDR3: CARSPDRASSYNSPLHF; DNA: TGTGCCAGATCCCCGGACAGGGCCAGCTCCTATAATTCACCCCTCCACTTT
J: TRBJ2-5; V: TRBV27; D: NA; size: NA; CDR3: CASKGTGETQYF; DNA: TGTGCCAGCAAGGGGACGGGGGAGACCCAGTACTTC
J: TRBJ1-2; V: TRBV28; D: NA; size: NA; CDR3: CASSEPGPDLTF; DNA: TGTGCCAGCAGCGAACCGGGACCAGATCTCACCTTC
J: TRBJ1-4; V: TRBV13; D: NA; size: NA; CDR3: CASSFGARGNEKLFF; DNA: TGTGCCAGCAGCTTCGGGGCGCGGGGTAATGAAAAACTGTTTTTT
J: TRBJ2-1; V: TRBV2; D: TRBD2; size: NA; CDR3: CASSEIAGGQVVEQFF; DNA: TGTGCCAGCAGTGAGATAGCGGGAGGCCAAGTGGTTGAGCAGTTCTTC
J: TRBJ2-7; V: TRBV4-1; D: TRBD2; size: NA; CDR3: CASSPWAGVEQYF; DNA: TGCGCCAGCAGCCCCTGGGCGGGAGTGGAGCAGTACTTC
J: TRBJ1-1; V: TRBV19; D: TRBD1; size: NA; CDR3: CASSVTLDRSPMNTEAFF; DNA: TGTGCCAGTAGTGTCACCCTGGACAGGAGTCCAATGAACACTGAAGCTTTCTTT
J: TRBJ2-1; V: TRBV6-1; D: NA; size: NA; CDR3: CASNALRRYNEQFF; DNA: TGTGCCAGCAATGCCCTAAGACGATACAATGAGCAGTTCTTC
J: TRBJ2-1; V: TRBV5-4; D: TRBD2; size: NA; CDR3: CASSLELAGNGEQFF; DNA: TGTGCCAGCAGCTTGGAATTAGCGGGAAACGGTGAGCAGTTCTTC
J: TRBJ1-6; V: TRBV9; D: NA; size: NA; CDR3: CASSVASSYNSPLHF; DNA: TGTGCCAGCAGCGTAGCGAGCTCCTATAATTCACCCCTCCACTTT
J: TRBJ2-7; V: TRBV2; D: NA; size: NA; CDR3: CASSDGTGYYEQYF; DNA: TGTGCCAGCAGTGATGGGACGGGATATTACGAGCAGTACTTC
J: TRBJ2-1; V: TRBV11-2; D: TRBD2; size: NA; CDR3: CASSLVASGIGNEQFF; DNA: TGTGCCAGCAGCTTAGTGGCTAGCGGGATCGGTAATGAGCAGTTCTTC
J: TRBJ2-3; V: TRBV6-5; D: TRBD1; size: NA; CDR3: CASSIGQADTQYF; DNA: TGTGCCAGCAGTATAGGACAGGCGGATACGCAGTATTTT
J: TRBJ2-7; V: TRBV13; D: NA; size: once; CDR3: CASSLVAETYEQYF; DNA: TGTGCCAGCAGCTTAGTAGCGGAGACCTACGAGCAGTACTTC
J: TRBJ2-7; V: TRBV27; D: TRBD2; size: NA; CDR3: CASSLAGRSYEQYF; DNA: TGTGCCAGCAGTTTGGCCGGGAGGTCCTACGAGCAGTACTTC
J: TRBJ1-6; V: TRBV27; D: NA; size: NA; CDR3: CASSGNRLIRPLHF; DNA: TGTGCCAGCAGCGGCAACAGGTTAATTCGACCCCTCCACTTT
J: TRBJ2-3; V: TRBV4-1; D: NA; size: NA; CDR3: CASSQGPETDTQYF; DNA: TGCGCCAGCAGCCAAGGGCCCGAGACAGATACGCAGTATTTT
J: TRBJ2-1; V: TRBV7-9; D: TRBD2; size: NA; CDR3: CASSSERERANEQFF; DNA: TGTGCCAGCAGCTCCGAGCGGGAGCGGGCCAATGAGCAGTTCTTC
J: TRBJ1-1; V: TRBV27; D: NA; size: NA; CDR3: CASSALNTEAFF; DNA: TGTGCCAGCAGCGCGCTGAACACTGAAGCTTTCTTT
J: TRBJ2-1; V: TRBV19; D: TRBD2; size: NA; CDR3: CASSLLAGIRDEQFF; DNA: TGTGCCAGTAGCCTACTAGCGGGTATTCGGGATGAGCAGTTCTTC
J: TRBJ2-3; V: TRBV6-5; D: NA; size: once; CDR3: CASSYGIGGRDTQYF; DNA: TGTGCCAGCAGTTACGGAATTGGAGGACGGGATACGCAGTATTTT